The 2 T cell receptor beta chains below all came from one sample that was sequenced in a study of blood T cell repertoires in COVID-19 (TCRdb year 2020). Receptor amplification or capture employed the immunoSEQ multiplex PCR assay. The table was pulled from immuneACCESS by TCRdb, which kept in-frame rearrangements only. Such tables lose some clones; where checked, under half of the loss comes from unresolved V genes, and the rest has no known cause. For this sample there are under 30,000 clones; approximately 86% appear just once. Clones ranked in the top ten supply over 15% of the sample. Sequencing was done on a sample of peripheral blood. These receptors all stem from a human donor with acute or convalescent COVID-19. The donor label of this sample is uncertain.

The chain couples TRBV6-1 to TRBJ2-7, with D maybe TRBD1 (5 bases). V lost 2 bases and J lost 0, with 14 bases in between. This CDR3 is 16 amino acids long. Germline CDR1 and CDR2: MNHNS and SASEGT. The CDR3 nucleotides read TGTGCCAGCAGTGAATATGGGGCGGCGAGCTCCTACGAGCAGTACTTC. This encodes CASSEYGAASSYEQYF.

CDR3: CASKTRGGVNTEAFF. For the CDR3, the DNA is TGCGCCAGCAAAACTCGGGGGGGAGTTAACACTGAAGCTTTCTTT. The chain employs TRBV5-1 and TRBJ1-1, with a possible D match to TRBD1 (5 bases). Trimming shortened V by 6 bases and J by 2 bases, and 17 bases separated the two germline ends. The CDR3 consists of 15 residues. CDR1 SGHRS and CDR2 YFSETQ come from the germline V gene.